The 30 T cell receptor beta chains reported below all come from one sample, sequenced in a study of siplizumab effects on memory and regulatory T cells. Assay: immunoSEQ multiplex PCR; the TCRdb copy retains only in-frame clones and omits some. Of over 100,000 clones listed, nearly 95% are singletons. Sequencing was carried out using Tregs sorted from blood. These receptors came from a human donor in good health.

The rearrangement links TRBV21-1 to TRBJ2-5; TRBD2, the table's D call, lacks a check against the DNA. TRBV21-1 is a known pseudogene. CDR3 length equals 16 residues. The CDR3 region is CASSPWSLAGGAAQYF. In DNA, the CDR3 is TGTGCCAGCAGCCCCTGGAGTCTAGCGGGGGGGGCGGCCCAGTACTTC.

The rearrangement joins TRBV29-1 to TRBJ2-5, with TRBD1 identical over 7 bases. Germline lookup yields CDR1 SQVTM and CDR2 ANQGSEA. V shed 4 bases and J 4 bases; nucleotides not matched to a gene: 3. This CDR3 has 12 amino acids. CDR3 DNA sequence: TGCAGCGTTGCAAACAGGGGAGAGACCCAGTACTTC. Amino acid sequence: CSVANRGETQYF.

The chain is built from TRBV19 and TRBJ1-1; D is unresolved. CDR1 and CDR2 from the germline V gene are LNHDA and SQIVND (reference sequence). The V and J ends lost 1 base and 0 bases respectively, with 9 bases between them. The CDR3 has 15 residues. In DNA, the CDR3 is TGTGCCAGTAGTATAGTTCTAAGGATGAACACTGAAGCTTTCTTT. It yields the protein CASSIVLRMNTEAFF.

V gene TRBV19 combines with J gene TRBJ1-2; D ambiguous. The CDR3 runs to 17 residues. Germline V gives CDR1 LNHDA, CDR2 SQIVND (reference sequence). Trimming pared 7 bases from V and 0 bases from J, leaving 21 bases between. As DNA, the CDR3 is TGTGCCAGTAACGACCCTCGCTTGCGCGTAACTAACTATGGCTACACCTTC. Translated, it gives CASNDPRLRVTNYGYTF.

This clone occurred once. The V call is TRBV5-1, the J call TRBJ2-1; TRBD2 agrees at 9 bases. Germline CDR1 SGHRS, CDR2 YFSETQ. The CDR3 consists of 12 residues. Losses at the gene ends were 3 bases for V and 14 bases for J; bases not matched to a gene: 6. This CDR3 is CASSSDSGSEFF. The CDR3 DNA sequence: TGCGCCAGCAGCTCTGATAGCGGGAGTGAGTTCTTC.

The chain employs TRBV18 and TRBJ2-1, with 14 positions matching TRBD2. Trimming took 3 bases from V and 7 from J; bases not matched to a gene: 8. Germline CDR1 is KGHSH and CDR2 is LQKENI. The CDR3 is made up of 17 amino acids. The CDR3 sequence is CASSPRTSGRSGNEQFF. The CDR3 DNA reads TGTGCCAGCTCACCTCGGACTAGCGGGAGGAGCGGGAATGAGCAGTTCTTC.

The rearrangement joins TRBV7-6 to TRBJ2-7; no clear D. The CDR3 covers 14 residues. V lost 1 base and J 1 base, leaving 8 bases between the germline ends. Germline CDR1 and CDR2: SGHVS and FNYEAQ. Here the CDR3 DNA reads TGTGCCAGCAGCTTAGGACTTGATTCCTACGAGCAGTACTTC. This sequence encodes CASSLGLDSYEQYF.

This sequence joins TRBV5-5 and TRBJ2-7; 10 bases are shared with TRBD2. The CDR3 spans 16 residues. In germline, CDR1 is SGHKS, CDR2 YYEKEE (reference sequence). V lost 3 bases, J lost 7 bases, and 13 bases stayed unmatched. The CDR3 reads CASSWESGRAYGEQYF. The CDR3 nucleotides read TGTGCCAGCAGCTGGGAAAGCGGGAGGGCCTACGGTGAGCAGTACTTC.

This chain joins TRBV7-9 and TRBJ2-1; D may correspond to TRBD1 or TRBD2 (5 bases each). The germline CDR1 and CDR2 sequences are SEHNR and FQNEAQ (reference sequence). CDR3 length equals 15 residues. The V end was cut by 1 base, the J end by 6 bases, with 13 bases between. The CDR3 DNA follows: TGTGCCAGCAGCTTAGTCGGGACCATTTCCAATGAGCAGTTCTTC. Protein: CASSLVGTISNEQFF.

The CDR3 DNA follows: TGTGCCAGCAGCCACGAGGGGGGGAACCAGCCCCAGCATTTT. It translates to CASSHEGGNQPQHF. The J gene is TRBJ1-5, the V gene TRBV6-6, with a weak D call TRBD1 (6 bases). Trimming took 6 bases from V and 7 from J, leaving 16 bases between them. CDR1 and CDR2 (germline): MNHNY, SVGAGI (reference sequence). The CDR3 loop spans 14 amino acids.

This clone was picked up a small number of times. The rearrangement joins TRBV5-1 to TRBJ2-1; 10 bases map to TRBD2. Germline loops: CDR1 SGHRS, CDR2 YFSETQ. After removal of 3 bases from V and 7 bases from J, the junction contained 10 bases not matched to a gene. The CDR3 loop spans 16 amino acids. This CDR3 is CASSYGLAVGRNEQFF. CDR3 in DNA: TGCGCCAGCAGCTATGGACTAGCGGTGGGAAGGAATGAGCAGTTCTTC.

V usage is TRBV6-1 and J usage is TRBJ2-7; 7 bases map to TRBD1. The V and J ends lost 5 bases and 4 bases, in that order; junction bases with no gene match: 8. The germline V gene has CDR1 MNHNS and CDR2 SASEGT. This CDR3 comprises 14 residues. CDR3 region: CASSKDRVRYEQYF. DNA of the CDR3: TGTGCCAGCAGTAAAGACAGGGTCAGGTACGAGCAGTACTTC.

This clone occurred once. The CDR3, as DNA: TGTGCCAGCAGCTTAGTGGCAGGGGGGACAGAAGGCTACACCTTC. The encoded protein is CASSLVAGGTEGYTF. The V gene is TRBV11-2, the J gene TRBJ1-2; 7 nucleotides match TRBD1. Germline assignment: CDR1 SGHAT and CDR2 FQNNGV. After removal of 1 base from V and 8 bases from J, the junction contained 10 bases not matched to a gene. CDR3 size: 15 residues.

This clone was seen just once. Written as DNA, the CDR3 is TGTGCCAGCAGCTTAAGGCCCCTGCCAGGGAACTACTATGGCTACACCTTC. Its translation: CASSLRPLPGNYYGYTF. The V gene is TRBV7-9, the J gene TRBJ1-2; D might be TRBD1 (5 bases). CDR1 is SEHNR and CDR2 is FQNEAQ in the germline V gene (reference sequence). V lost 2 bases to trimming and J lost 3 bases, with 19 bases between them. The CDR3 has 17 residues.

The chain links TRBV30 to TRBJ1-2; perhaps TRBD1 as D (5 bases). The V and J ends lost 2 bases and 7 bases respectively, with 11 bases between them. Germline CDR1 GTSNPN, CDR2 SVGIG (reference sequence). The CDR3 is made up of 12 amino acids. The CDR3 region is CAWSSGPGGYTF. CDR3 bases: TGTGCCTGGAGTTCGGGACCGGGTGGCTACACCTTC.

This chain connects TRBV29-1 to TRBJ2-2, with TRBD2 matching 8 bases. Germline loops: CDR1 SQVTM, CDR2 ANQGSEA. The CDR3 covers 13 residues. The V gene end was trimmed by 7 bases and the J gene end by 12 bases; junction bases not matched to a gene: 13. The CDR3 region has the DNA TGCAGCGCAGTCACGACTAGCGTGGGCCAGCTGTTTTTT. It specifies CSAVTTSVGQLFF.

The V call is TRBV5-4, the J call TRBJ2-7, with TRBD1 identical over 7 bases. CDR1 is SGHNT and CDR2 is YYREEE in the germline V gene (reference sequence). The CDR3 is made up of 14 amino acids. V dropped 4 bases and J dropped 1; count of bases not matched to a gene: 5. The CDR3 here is CASSRTQGSYEQYF. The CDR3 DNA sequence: TGTGCCAGCAGCCGAACACAGGGGTCCTACGAGCAGTACTTC.

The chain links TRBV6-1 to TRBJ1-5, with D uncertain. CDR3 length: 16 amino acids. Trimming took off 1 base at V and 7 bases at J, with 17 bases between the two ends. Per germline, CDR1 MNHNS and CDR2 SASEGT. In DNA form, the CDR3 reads TGTGCCAGCAGTGAAGGATGGCAGTTGTTGCTCCAGCCCCAGCATTTT. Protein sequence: CASSEGWQLLLQPQHF.

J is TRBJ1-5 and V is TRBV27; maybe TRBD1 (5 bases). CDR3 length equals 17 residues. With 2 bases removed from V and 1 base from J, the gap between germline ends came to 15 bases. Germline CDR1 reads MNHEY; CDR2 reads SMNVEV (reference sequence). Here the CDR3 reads CASSLTRTGLSNQPQHF. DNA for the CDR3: TGTGCCAGCAGTTTAACCCGGACGGGGCTGAGCAATCAGCCCCAGCATTTT.

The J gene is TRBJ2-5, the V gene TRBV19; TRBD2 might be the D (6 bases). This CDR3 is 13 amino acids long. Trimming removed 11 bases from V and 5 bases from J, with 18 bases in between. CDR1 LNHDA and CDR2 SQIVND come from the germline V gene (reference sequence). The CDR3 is CAVRSGLGETQYF. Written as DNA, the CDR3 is TGTGCCGTCCGGTCGGGACTCGGGGAGACCCAGTACTTC.

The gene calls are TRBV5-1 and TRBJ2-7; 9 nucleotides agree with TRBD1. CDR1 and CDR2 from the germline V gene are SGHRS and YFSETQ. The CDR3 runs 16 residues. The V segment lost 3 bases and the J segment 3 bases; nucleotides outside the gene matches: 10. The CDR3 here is CASSWVTGGYSYEQYF. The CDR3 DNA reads TGCGCCAGCAGCTGGGTGACAGGGGGTTATAGCTACGAGCAGTACTTC.

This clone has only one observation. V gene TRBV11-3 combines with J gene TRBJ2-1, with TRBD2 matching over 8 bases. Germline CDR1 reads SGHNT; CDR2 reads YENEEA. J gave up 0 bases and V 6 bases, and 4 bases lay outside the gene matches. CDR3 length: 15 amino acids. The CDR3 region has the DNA TGTGCCAGCAGTCGGGCGGGGGGCTCCTACAATGAGCAGTTCTTC. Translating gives CASSRAGGSYNEQFF.

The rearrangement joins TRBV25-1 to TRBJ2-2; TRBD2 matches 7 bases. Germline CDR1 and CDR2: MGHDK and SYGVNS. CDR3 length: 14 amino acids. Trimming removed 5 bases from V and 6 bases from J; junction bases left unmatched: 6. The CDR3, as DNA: TGTGCCAGCAGTCTGGCGGGAGTGGCCGGGGAGCTGTTTTTT. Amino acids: CASSLAGVAGELFF.

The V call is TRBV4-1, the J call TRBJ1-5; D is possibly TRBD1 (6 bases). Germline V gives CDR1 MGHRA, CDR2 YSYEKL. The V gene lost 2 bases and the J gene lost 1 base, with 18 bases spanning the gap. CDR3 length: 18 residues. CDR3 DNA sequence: TGCGCCAGCAGCCAATCACTCGCTCCGGGGGCGAGCAATCAGCCCCAGCATTTT. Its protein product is CASSQSLAPGASNQPQHF.

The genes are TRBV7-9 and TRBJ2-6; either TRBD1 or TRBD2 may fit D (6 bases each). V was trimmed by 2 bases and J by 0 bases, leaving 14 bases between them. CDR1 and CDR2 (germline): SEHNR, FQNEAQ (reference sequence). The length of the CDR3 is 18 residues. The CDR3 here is CASSLPGAPNSGANVLTF. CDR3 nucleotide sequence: TGTGCCAGCAGCTTACCGGGGGCTCCGAACTCTGGGGCCAACGTCCTGACTTTC.

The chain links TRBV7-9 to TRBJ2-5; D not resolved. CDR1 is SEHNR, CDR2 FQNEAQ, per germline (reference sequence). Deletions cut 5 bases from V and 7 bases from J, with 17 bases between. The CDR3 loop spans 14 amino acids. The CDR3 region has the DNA TGTGCCAGCAGCCTTGGGATCCCGGAAGGGACCCAGTACTTC. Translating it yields CASSLGIPEGTQYF.

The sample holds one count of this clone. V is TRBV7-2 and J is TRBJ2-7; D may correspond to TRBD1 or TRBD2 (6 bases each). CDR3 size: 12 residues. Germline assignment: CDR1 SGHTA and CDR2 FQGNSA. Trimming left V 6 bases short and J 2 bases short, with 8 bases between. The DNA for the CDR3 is TGTGCCAGCAGGAGGGGGGCCTACGAGCAGTACTTC. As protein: CASRRGAYEQYF.

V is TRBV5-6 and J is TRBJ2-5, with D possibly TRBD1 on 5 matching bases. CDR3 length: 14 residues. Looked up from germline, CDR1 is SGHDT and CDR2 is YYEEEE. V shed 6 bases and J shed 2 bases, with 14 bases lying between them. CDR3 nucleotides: TGTGCCAGCATTGAGAACAGGAAACAAGAGACCCAGTACTTC. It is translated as CASIENRKQETQYF.

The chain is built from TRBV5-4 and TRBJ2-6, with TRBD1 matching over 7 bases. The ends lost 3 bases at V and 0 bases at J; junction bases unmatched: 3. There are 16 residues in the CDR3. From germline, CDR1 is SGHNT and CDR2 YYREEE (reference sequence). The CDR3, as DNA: TGTGCCAGCAGCTGGGGACAGTTCTCTGGGGCCAACGTCCTGACTTTC. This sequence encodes CASSWGQFSGANVLTF.

The CDR3 sequence: CASSTHQRTGELFF. DNA for the CDR3: TGTGCCAGTAGTACTCACCAAAGAACCGGGGAGCTGTTTTTT. This sequence joins TRBV19 and TRBJ2-2; D not certain. This CDR3 region has 14 residues. The V end was cut by 4 bases, the J end by 5 bases, with 11 bases between. Germline lookup yields CDR1 LNHDA and CDR2 SQIVND (reference sequence).